The clone carrying this T cell receptor (beta chain) was counted a few times. No antigen is known for it. This could be a read error, since a much larger clone is one nucleotide away. These data belong to a study of post-analysis software for immune sequencing data. On the study more broadly: The study covered relapsing-remitting, secondary progressive and progressive-relapsing courses of multiple sclerosis.

Germline-derived CDR1 and CDR2 are DFQATT and SNEGSKA (reference sequence). This CDR3 region has 13 residues. Study-wide results and caveats: Multiple sclerosis patients had significantly lower normalized Chao1 diversity than controls. Four to six TRBV segments were significantly more frequent in patients than in controls. TRBV5-6, TRBV5-1 and TRBV20-1 were among these segments. Batch-mates among the samples co-clustered strongly by F measure.

cDNA libraries for TCR beta contained unique molecular identifiers. MiXCR, run by TCRdb on the PCR reads, gives a single entry per CDR3 protein. The data show roughly 170,000 distinct CDR3 sequences, with roughly 30% seen just once and more than 1.3% held by the top ten. The J gene is TRBJ2-7, the V gene TRBV20-1; D not certain. The tail of the sequence fits TRBJ2-5 better, so the J call may be wrong. The TCR sequence derives from a girl aged 10-17 years with multiple sclerosis. Sequencing used blood. CDR3 loop: CSARGAVRETQYF. In nucleotides, the CDR3 is TGCAGTGCTAGAGGAGCCGTTCGGGAGACCCAGTACTTC.